A selection of T cell receptor beta chains follows, all from one sample in a study of identical twins. One entry per CDR3 protein results from TCRdb running MiXCR on the 5' RACE reads. The repertoire holds 1.5 million to 2 million distinct CDR3 sequences, with 25% to 35% as singletons. The specimen was cord blood. These TCRs come from a newborn girl in good health. The CDR3 runs from the conserved cysteine through the conserved F or W. The order of the fields is CDR3 protein, CDR3 DNA, V gene, J gene, clone size, D gene. A D gene is named only where the DNA matches it firmly. Clone sizes are given selectively: once, few, many, or a class where the clone is expanded.

CASSQEDRGLSSYNSPLHF	TGTGCCAGCAGCCAAGAGGACAGGGGGCTAAGCTCCTATAATTCACCCCTCCACTTT	TRBV4-2	TRBJ1-6	-	TRBD1
CASRSPGLAKNIQYF	TGTGCCAGCAGAAGCCCCGGACTAGCCAAAAACATTCAGTACTTC	TRBV28	TRBJ2-4	few	-
CASSYLEGYDYTF	TGTGCCAGCAGTTATCTTGAAGGTTATGACTACACCTTC	TRBV6-1	TRBJ1-2	-	-
CATQWVQGARGEQYF	TGTGCCACTCAGTGGGTACAGGGGGCGCGCGGTGAGCAGTACTTC	TRBV19	TRBJ2-5	-	TRBD1
CSASDREQPQHF	TGCAGTGCTAGCGACAGGGAACAGCCCCAGCATTTT	TRBV20-1	TRBJ1-5	few	TRBD1
CASSIPTVRGLSPLHF	TGTGCCAGCAGTATACCAACAGTTAGGGGCCTTTCACCCCTCCACTTT	TRBV27	TRBJ1-6	few	-
CASSLRQGVASGANVLTF	TGTGCCAGCAGCCTCCGACAGGGGGTGGCCTCTGGGGCCAACGTCCTGACTTTC	TRBV7-8	TRBJ2-6	-	TRBD1
CSVEDLDHSSYNEQFF	TGCAGCGTTGAAGATCTAGACCATAGCTCCTACAATGAGCAGTTCTTC	TRBV29-1	TRBJ2-1	-	-
CASSKGPGAATNEKLFF	TGTGCCAGCAGCAAAGGCCCAGGGGCCGCAACTAATGAAAAACTGTTTTTT	TRBV21-1	TRBJ1-4	few	-
CASSNTAIRDTQYF	TGTGCCAGCAGCAACACAGCGATCCGGGATACCCAGTACTTC	TRBV5-4	TRBJ2-5	few	-
CASSEALAAAYEQYF	TGTGCCAGCAGTGAAGCGCTTGCAGCCGCCTACGAGCAGTACTTC	TRBV2	TRBJ2-7	few	-
CSASPGTPYDEQFF	TGCAGTGCTAGCCCCGGGACTCCGTACGATGAGCAGTTCTTC	TRBV20-1	TRBJ2-1	-	-
CASSPGQKNTQYF	TGTGCCAGCAGCCCGGGACAGAAAAACACTCAGTACTTC	TRBV7-9	TRBJ2-4	-	TRBD1
CASSPRDFIANSPLHF	TGTGCCAGCAGCCCTCGGGACTTCATCGCTAATTCACCCCTCCACTTT	TRBV7-2	TRBJ1-6	-	-
CSARDYGRLAGVREQYF	TGCAGTGCTAGAGATTATGGCCGACTAGCGGGAGTGAGGGAGCAGTACTTC	TRBV20-1	TRBJ2-5	once	TRBD2
CASSLPGRIYGYTF	TGTGCCAGCAGCTTACCAGGACGAATCTATGGCTACACCTTC	TRBV5-6	TRBJ1-2	few	-
CASSTTGTRVVNVLTF	TGTGCCAGCAGCACCACCGGGACTAGAGTAGTGAACGTCCTGACTTTC	TRBV9	TRBJ2-6	few	TRBD2
CATEPTSGGADTQYF	TGCGCCACCGAGCCCACTAGCGGGGGAGCAGATACGCAGTATTTT	TRBV10-1	TRBJ2-3	-	TRBD2
CSARVPSGRTDTQYF	TGCAGTGCTAGAGTTCCCTCTGGGAGAACAGATACGCAGTATTTT	TRBV20-1	TRBJ2-3	few	-
CASSQGAGESIGGYTF	TGTGCCAGCAGCCAAGGGGCCGGGGAATCCATTGGAGGCTACACCTTC	TRBV14	TRBJ1-2	-	-
CASSGAEAPYEQYF	TGCGCCAGCAGCGGGGCGGAAGCACCCTACGAGCAGTACTTC	TRBV4-1	TRBJ2-7	-	-
CASGPVSGSQETQYF	TGTGCCAGCGGTCCTGTCAGCGGAAGCCAAGAGACCCAGTACTTC	TRBV27	TRBJ2-5	few	-
CSARDFMGLAYEQYF	TGCAGTGCTAGAGATTTTATGGGACTAGCCTACGAGCAGTACTTC	TRBV20-1	TRBJ2-7	-	TRBD2
CASSESPETQYF	TGTGCCAGCAGTGAATCCCCCGAGACCCAGTACTTC	TRBV25-1	TRBJ2-5	few	-
CSARVPRASHTEAFF	TGCAGTGCTAGAGTCCCCCGGGCCTCACACACTGAAGCTTTCTTT	TRBV20-1	TRBJ1-1	-	-
CASKLGDTQYF	TGTGCCAGCAAATTGGGAGATACGCAGTATTTT	TRBV27	TRBJ2-3	-	-
CSVETGDYGYTF	TGCAGCGTTGAAACAGGGGACTATGGCTACACCTTC	TRBV29-1	TRBJ1-2	-	TRBD1
CASSLTGLLNYGYTF	TGTGCCAGCAGTTTGACAGGGCTCCTTAACTATGGCTACACCTTC	TRBV6-6	TRBJ1-2	few	TRBD1
CSAIPDSRYNEQFF	TGCAGTGCTATACCGGATAGTCGGTACAATGAGCAGTTCTTC	TRBV20-1	TRBJ2-1	few	-
CASSSGQGPPSKETQYF	TGTGCCAGCAGTTCCGGACAGGGGCCCCCTTCAAAAGAGACCCAGTACTTC	TRBV6-6	TRBJ2-5	-	TRBD1
CSARDLDGYNGQYF	TGCAGTGCTAGAGACCTGGACGGATACAATGGGCAGTACTTC	TRBV20-1	TRBJ2-7	once	-
CASSEMGVRGRGNTEAFF	TGTGCCAGCAGTGAAATGGGGGTACGGGGAAGGGGTAACACTGAAGCTTTCTTT	TRBV6-1	TRBJ1-1	-	-
CACSLQGYYEQYF	TGTGCCTGCAGCTTACAGGGCTACTACGAGCAGTACTTC	TRBV7-9	TRBJ2-7	-	-
CSARDGGGYYEQYF	TGCAGTGCTAGAGATGGGGGGGGTTACTACGAGCAGTACTTC	TRBV20-1	TRBJ2-7	few	TRBD2
CASSQEPGPRLYF	TGCGCCAGCAGCCAAGAACCGGGACCCCGGTTGTACTTC	TRBV4-1	TRBJ2-4	few	-
CASSLGGTHTEAFF	TGTGCCAGCAGTTTAGGGGGGACGCACACTGAAGCTTTCTTT	TRBV27	TRBJ1-1	-	-
CASSFLPGNLNQPQHF	TGCGCCAGCAGCTTTTTACCAGGGAACCTGAATCAGCCCCAGCATTTT	TRBV4-1	TRBJ1-5	-	-
CASSQGNILLNTGAFF	TGTGCCAGCAGCCAAGGGAACATTCTCTTGAACACTGGAGCTTTCTTT	TRBV3-1	TRBJ1-1	-	-
CSARDYSSGREAYNEQFF	TGCAGTGCTAGAGATTATTCTAGCGGGAGAGAGGCCTACAATGAGCAGTTCTTC	TRBV20-1	TRBJ2-1	-	TRBD2
CASSQRLAVYEQYF	TGTGCCAGCAGCCAAAGACTAGCGGTATACGAGCAGTACTTC	TRBV4-2	TRBJ2-7	many	TRBD2
CASSFGPGRAWETQYF	TGTGCCAGCAGTTTTGGACCTGGGAGGGCGTGGGAGACCCAGTACTTC	TRBV12-3/TRBV12-4	TRBJ2-5	few	TRBD2
CATGGQGASNQPQHF	TGTGCCACCGGAGGACAGGGGGCTAGCAATCAGCCCCAGCATTTT	TRBV24-1	TRBJ1-5	-	TRBD1
CSARPLTSTDTQYF	TGCAGTGCTAGACCCCTGACTAGCACAGATACGCAGTATTTT	TRBV20-1	TRBJ2-3	many	-
CASSSPTRKPYEQYF	TGTGCCAGCAGTTCGCCCACCAGGAAGCCCTACGAGCAGTACTTC	TRBV27	TRBJ2-7	few	-
CASSLLSGGNSYNEQFF	TGTGCCAGCAGCTTATTGTCGGGGGGCAACTCCTACAATGAGCAGTTCTTC	TRBV7-6	TRBJ2-1	-	-
CSARELGNEQFF	TGCAGTGCTAGAGAACTAGGCAATGAGCAGTTCTTC	TRBV20-1	TRBJ2-1	few	-
CASSQARNRGLGEQYF	TGTGCCAGCAGCCAAGCACGTAACCGGGGACTCGGCGAGCAGTACTTC	TRBV3-1	TRBJ2-7	-	-
CAGSEEGGGYHLSPDTQYF	TGTGCCGGCAGTGAAGAAGGGGGGGGGTATCACCTTAGCCCAGATACGCAGTATTTT	TRBV2	TRBJ2-3	-	-
CASSSTGTSGRNVYEQFF	TGCGCCAGCAGCTCAACCGGGACTAGCGGGAGAAATGTCTATGAGCAGTTCTTC	TRBV5-1	TRBJ2-1	few	TRBD2
CAISAGQGHYEQYF	TGTGCCATCAGTGCGGGTCAGGGCCACTACGAGCAGTACTTC	TRBV10-3	TRBJ2-7	few	-
CASGLPGRETQYF	TGTGCTAGTGGTTTGCCCGGGAGGGAGACCCAGTACTTC	TRBV12-5	TRBJ2-5	-	TRBD2
CSVRGPTSGGPPYEQYF	TGCAGCGTTAGGGGGCCGACTAGCGGGGGCCCCCCCTACGAGCAGTACTTC	TRBV29-1	TRBJ2-7	-	TRBD2
CASSKLRDRHNSNQPQHF	TGTGCCAGCAGCAAACTCCGGGACAGGCATAATAGCAATCAGCCCCAGCATTTT	TRBV21-1	TRBJ1-5	few	-
CASSIVGGGSSYNEQFF	TGTGCCAGTAGTATAGTAGGCGGGGGGAGCTCCTACAATGAGCAGTTCTTC	TRBV19	TRBJ2-1	-	TRBD2